This T cell receptor (beta chain) originates from a study of blood T cell repertoires in COVID-19 (dated by TCRdb to the early 2020s). Background on the whole study: Samples from collaborators originated in the United States, Italy and Spain and spanned both the acute and convalescent phases of COVID-19. The material from the prospective study consisted of cDNA or gDNA derived from T cells, B-cell-depleted T cells, or PBMCs. The dataset comprised deeply sampled blood TCRbeta repertoires from subjects exposed to, actively infected with, or recovered from COVID-19. The repertoires were made available in a free public database intended to serve as a resource for research on the immune response to SARS-CoV-2. Samples were obtained from the ongoing ImmuneRACE study (first 160 participants) and from about 1,300 subjects provided by 6 global collaborators. Nearly every sample came with metadata listing a de-identified subject ID, COVID-19 status, age in years and sex. HLA class I and class II types, where available, came from metadata supplied by the sample provider rather than from assay-based typing. General conclusions and limits of the study: The amount of clinical and demographic metadata varied by source and participant and was provided uncurated.

The immunoSEQ Assay, a bias-controlled multiplex PCR, was used to amplify TCRbeta CDR3 regions from genomic DNA. The authors' analysis ran thus. Nucleated cell counts per sample were estimated from amplification of reference gene primers within the assay. To quantify the absolute abundance of each unique TCRbeta CDR3 rearrangement, sequence reads were collapsed and filtered. For each sample, productive Simpson clonality was calculated by taking the square root of Simpson's diversity index across productive rearrangements. TCRdb's version of the immuneACCESS table is confined to in-frame rearrangements and falls short of the full clone set. An unresolved V gene accounts for under half of the shortfall where checked; the remainder is of unknown origin. V and J calls and clone size are copied from that table; D and trimming were computed from the DNA. This sample is represented by approximately 210,000 clones; around 90% of them were singletons. More than 1.4% of the sample lies in the top ten.

Of note for this clone: Its target antigen remains unknown. No much larger clonotype is one base removed from it; base qualities were not supplied.

CDR1 and CDR2, looked up from the germline V gene (reference sequence), are LGHDT and YNNKEL. V is shortened by 0 bases, J by 5 bases, and the region joining them spans 14 bases. The cysteine opens and the phenylalanine closes a CDR3 of 16 amino acids. Only the CDR3 DNA is retained, 48 bases long and in frame from the first base. The collaborating institutions used their own protocols to collect whole blood in K2EDTA tubes. For TCRbeta analysis, collaborators shipped samples in one of three forms: frozen whole blood, isolated PBMCs, or DNA extracted from either of those sample types. Sequenced input: peripheral blood. This chain is built from TRBV3-1 (or the pseudogene TRBV3-2) and TRBJ1-3, with a tentative D gene TRBD1 over 5 matching bases. The TCR comes from a young man with active or convalescent COVID-19. The CDR3 loop reads CASSQESTGGRNTIYF. The nucleotide sequence is TGTGCCAGCAGCCAAGAGAGTACCGGGGGGAGAAACACCATATATTTT.